The sample holds many counts of the clone carrying this TCR beta chain. Time point denoted: pre-sensitization, week 0. Treatment denoted: therapeutic diphenylcyclopropenone sensitization with weekly scalp DPC. TCRdb re-called the RACE reads with MiXCR, one entry per CDR3 protein. This sample carries more than 70,000 distinct CDR3 sequences, 8.5% to 9% of them seen once, and the ten largest clones take approximately 2.4%. The data are from a study of human T cells and chemical hapten exposure. The source was whole blood, collected in connection with sensitization to the hapten diphenylcyclopropenone (DPC). The TCR was taken from a man in his forties or fifties with alopecia areata. Some clones in this sample may be carry-over from other donors' samples.

The CDR3 DNA reads TGTGCCAGCAGTTTAACGGGACTAGCGGGAGGAGGGGGTACAGATACGCAGTATTTT. Translation gives CASSLTGLAGGGGTDTQYF. V and J are TRBV27 and TRBJ2-3; 15 nucleotides line up with TRBD2. V was pared by 2 bases and J by 3 bases, with 9 bases of the junction left unmatched. The germline CDR1 and CDR2 sequences are MNHEY and SMNVEV (reference sequence). The CDR3 sequence is 19 residues long.